This TCR beta chain was obtained from a study of blood T cell repertoires in COVID-19. Turning to the study itself: Samples taken during acute and convalescent COVID-19 were collected in the United States, Italy and Spain.

Some clones are missing from TCRdb's copy, which holds only in-frame ones; the method was immunoSEQ multiplex PCR. Here the sample spans some 320,000 clones, 90% being singletons. Enrollees, about 18 to 89 years old, lived in about two dozen US areas. Membership in each cohort depended on participant-reported clinical history. The study recruited exposed participants who had met a COVID-19 case within 2 weeks before entry. Germline lookup yields CDR1 MNHEY and CDR2 SVGAGI. Trimming cost V 6 bases and J 2 bases, with 14 bases left between them. The CDR3 covers 14 residues. The chain combines TRBV6-5 with TRBJ2-7; weak D call: TRBD1 (5 bases). The source of this sequence is a woman aged 25 to 39 who had been exposed to COVID-19. Sequenced: PBMCs or T cells enriched from blood (not recorded which). The CDR3 protein is CASSPDSYAYEQYF. Written as DNA, the CDR3 is TGTGCCAGCAGCCCCGACAGTTACGCCTACGAGCAGTACTTC.